These 14 T cell receptor beta chains were sequenced from one sample in a study of blood T cells in healthy people across ages. Combining a sample-barcoded 5' primer with a J-beta primer mix, a second PCR ran for roughly 6 to 12 cycles. TCRdb recomputed calls from the 5' RACE reads with MiXCR, one row per CDR3 protein. The sample has approximately 820,000 distinct CDR3 sequences; 40% to 50% are singletons. What was sequenced was blood. Receptors were obtained from a man aged 60 to 69 in good health.

This clonotype was observed a few times. The J gene is TRBJ2-7, the V gene TRBV3-1; no clear D gene. This CDR3 contains 11 residues. V was trimmed by 0 bases and J by 6 bases, leaving 3 bases between them. Germline assignment: CDR1 LGHDT and CDR2 YNNKEL (reference sequence). CDR3: CASSQETEQYF. The DNA for the CDR3 is TGTGCCAGCAGCCAAGAAACCGAGCAGTACTTC.

The chain is built from TRBV21-1 and TRBJ2-7; the table's D call TRBD1 went unverified against the DNA. TRBV21-1 is designated a pseudogene. The CDR3 is 14 amino acids. CDR3 DNA sequence: TGTGCCAGCAACCTGACAGGGGGGTCGAAGGAGCAGTACTTC. This sequence encodes CASNLTGGSKEQYF.

The V and J genes are TRBV7-2 and TRBJ1-5; unclear D gene. Germline-derived CDR1 and CDR2 are SGHTA and FQGNSA. Between the trimmed V and J ends, which lost 5 bases and 6 bases, there was a span of 17 bases. CDR3 length: 15 amino acids. The CDR3 is CASSAEKGRIQPQHF. CDR3 nucleotide sequence: TGTGCCAGCAGCGCCGAGAAAGGGCGGATTCAGCCCCAGCATTTT.

V and J are TRBV20-1 and TRBJ2-1; TRBD2 matches at 8 bases. From germline, CDR1 is DFQATT and CDR2 SNEGSKA (reference sequence). The CDR3 is 15 residues long. Unmatched junction bases numbered 1, after V lost 0 bases and J lost 0 bases. CDR3 residues: CSARESGSSYNEQFF. The CDR3 DNA reads as TGCAGTGCTAGAGAGAGCGGGAGCTCCTACAATGAGCAGTTCTTC.

A few counts support this clonotype. The V and J genes are TRBV3-1 and TRBJ2-3; possibly TRBD1 or TRBD2 for D (6 bases each). The CDR3 loop spans 20 amino acids. The germline V gene has CDR1 LGHDT and CDR2 YNNKEL (reference sequence). V lost 4 bases and J 0 bases, leaving 26 bases between the germline ends. The CDR3 protein is CASSPKGFAGHDPSTDTQYF. In DNA form, the CDR3 reads TGTGCCAGCAGCCCTAAAGGGTTCGCGGGACACGACCCTAGCACAGATACGCAGTATTTT.

This clonotype was counted only a few times. The chain uses TRBV7-9 and TRBJ1-2, with D possibly matching TRBD1 (5 bases). Germline CDR1 SEHNR, CDR2 FQNEAQ (reference sequence). The CDR3 extends over 15 amino acids. V gave up 10 bases and J gave up 8 bases, with 26 bases separating them. The CDR3: CAIPGLNRTDGGYTF. The CDR3 coding sequence is TGTGCCATCCCAGGCCTGAACAGGACGGACGGGGGCTACACCTTC.

The rearrangement uses TRBV6-5 and TRBJ1-6, with D perhaps TRBD1 (6 bases). The CDR3 totals 14 residues. V shed 4 bases and J shed 14 bases, with 18 bases lying between them. Per germline, CDR1 MNHEY and CDR2 SVGAGI. CDR3 DNA: TGTGCCAGCAGTTCCGGGACACTTTCTCCTTCCCTCCACTTT. Its translation is CASSSGTLSPSLHF.

This clonotype was counted only a few times. The chain is built from TRBV4-1 and TRBJ1-1; TRBD1 is a possible D gene (6 bases). Germline lookup yields CDR1 MGHRA and CDR2 YSYEKL. Deletions cut 2 bases from V and 3 bases from J, with 13 bases between. CDR3 length equals 15 residues. The CDR3 region is CASSQPDRMYTEAFF. CDR3 coding DNA: TGCGCCAGCAGCCAACCAGACAGGATGTACACTGAAGCTTTCTTT.

The CDR3 is CASSGTSGSEQYF. The CDR3 nucleotides are TGTGCCAGCAGCGGCACTAGCGGGAGCGAGCAGTACTTC. The chain recombines TRBV9 with TRBJ2-7, with TRBD2 matching 11 bases. Germline V CDR1 and CDR2: SGDLS, YYNGEE. Unmatched junction bases numbered 2, after V lost 3 bases and J lost 6 bases. The CDR3 extends over 13 amino acids.

This clonotype was seen a few times. CDR3 amino acids: CASSGQGRDEQFF. The CDR3 bases are TGTGCCAGCAGCGGACAAGGGAGGGATGAGCAGTTCTTC. J is TRBJ2-1 and V is TRBV9, with 7 bases lining up with TRBD2. This CDR3 is built from 13 residues. The germline V gene has CDR1 SGDLS and CDR2 YYNGEE. V was clipped by 3 bases and J by 8 bases; unmatched bases: 5.

The genes are TRBV20-1 and TRBJ2-1; 9 positions match TRBD1. V gave up 0 bases and J gave up 10 bases; unmatched junction bases: 4. CDR1 and CDR2 (germline): DFQATT, SNEGSKA (reference sequence). The CDR3 consists of 13 residues. CDR3 protein: CSARDYTGGEQFF. In DNA form, the CDR3 reads TGCAGTGCTAGAGACTACACAGGGGGCGAGCAGTTCTTC.

This chain joins TRBV27 and TRBJ1-2; 10 positions agree with TRBD1. CDR1 and CDR2 from the germline V gene are MNHEY and SMNVEV (reference sequence). The CDR3 extends over 17 amino acids. J lost 4 bases, V lost 4 bases, and 12 bases had no gene match. The CDR3 nucleotides read TGTGCCAGCAGTTCGACCGGGACAGGGGCCGCCGGCTATGGCTACACCTTC. Translation gives CASSSTGTGAAGYGYTF.

This clonotype was seen repeatedly, ten times or more. Here the CDR3 reads CASSFRGMGYNEQFF. The CDR3 bases are TGTGCCAGCAGCTTCAGGGGGATGGGATACAATGAGCAGTTCTTC. The chain has TRBV7-2 and TRBJ2-1; 7 bases are a match to TRBD1. V lost 3 bases and J lost 4; bases outside the gene matches: 6. CDR3 length: 15 residues. Looked up from germline, CDR1 is SGHTA and CDR2 is FQGNSA.

The chain links TRBV7-9 to TRBJ2-5; the match to TRBD1 covers 9 bases. Looked up from germline, CDR1 is SEHNR and CDR2 is FQNEAQ (reference sequence). Losses at the gene ends were 7 bases for V and 11 bases for J; bases not matched to a gene: 26. The CDR3 length is 18 residues. The CDR3 nucleotides read TGTGCCAGCACCTTGGGGGACAGGGCTGACCTCTTCTACGAGGAGCAGTACTTC. This gives the protein CASTLGDRADLFYEEQYF.